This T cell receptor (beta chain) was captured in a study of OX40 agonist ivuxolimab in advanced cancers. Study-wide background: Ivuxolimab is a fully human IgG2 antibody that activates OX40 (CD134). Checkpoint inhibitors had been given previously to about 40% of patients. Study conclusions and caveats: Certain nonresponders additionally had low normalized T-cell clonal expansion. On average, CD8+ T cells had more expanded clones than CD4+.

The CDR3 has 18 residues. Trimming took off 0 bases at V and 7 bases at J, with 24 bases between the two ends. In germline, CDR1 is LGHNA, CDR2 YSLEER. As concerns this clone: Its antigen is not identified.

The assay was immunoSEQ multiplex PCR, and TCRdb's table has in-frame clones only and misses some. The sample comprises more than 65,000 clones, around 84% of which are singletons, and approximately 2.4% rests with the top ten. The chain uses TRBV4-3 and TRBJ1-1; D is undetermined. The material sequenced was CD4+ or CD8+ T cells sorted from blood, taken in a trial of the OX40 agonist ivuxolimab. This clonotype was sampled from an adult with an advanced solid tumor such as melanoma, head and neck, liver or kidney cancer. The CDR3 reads CASSQDNFLGLGPFEAFF. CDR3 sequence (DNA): TGCGCCAGCAGCCAAGATAACTTCCTAGGACTCGGACCATTTGAAGCTTTCTTT.